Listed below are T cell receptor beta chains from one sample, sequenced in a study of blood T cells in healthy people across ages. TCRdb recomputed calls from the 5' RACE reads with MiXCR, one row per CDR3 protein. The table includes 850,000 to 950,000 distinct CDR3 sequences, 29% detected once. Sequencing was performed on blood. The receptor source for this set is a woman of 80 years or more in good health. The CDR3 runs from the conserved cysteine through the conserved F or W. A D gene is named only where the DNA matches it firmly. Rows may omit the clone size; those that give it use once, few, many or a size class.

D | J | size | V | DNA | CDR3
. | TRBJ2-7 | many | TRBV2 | TGTGCCAGCAGTGGGGAATCCTACGAGCAGTACTTC | CASSGESYEQYF
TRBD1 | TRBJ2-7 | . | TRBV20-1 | TGCAGTGCAACGGGACAGGGAAGCGCCTACGAGCAGTACTTC | CSATGQGSAYEQYF
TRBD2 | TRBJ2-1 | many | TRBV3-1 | TGTGCCAGCAGTCGCAGGACTAGAGATGACAATGAGCAGTTCTTC | CASSRRTRDDNEQFF
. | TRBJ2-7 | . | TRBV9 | TGTGCCAGCAGCGTATGGAATGAGCAGTACTTC | CASSVWNEQYF
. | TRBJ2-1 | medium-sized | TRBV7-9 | TGTGCCAGCAGCTCCCGGAGGACCTCATACAATGAGCAGTTCTTC | CASSSRRTSYNEQFF
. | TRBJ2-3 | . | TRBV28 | TGTGCCAGCATCGAAAACGGGGGCCCCACAGATACGCAGTATTTT | CASIENGGPTDTQYF
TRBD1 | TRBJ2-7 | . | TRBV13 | TGTGCCAGCAGCCCCCCAGGGACAGATCTCTACGAGCAGTACTTC | CASSPPGTDLYEQYF
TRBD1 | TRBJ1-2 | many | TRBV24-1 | TGTGCCACCAGTGAGTCGGGACAGGGGGAATCTGGCTACACCTTC | CATSESGQGESGYTF
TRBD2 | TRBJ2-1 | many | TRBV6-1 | TGTGCCAGCAGTGAATTCTGGCGGGGGGGCCACGAGCAGTTCTTC | CASSEFWRGGHEQFF
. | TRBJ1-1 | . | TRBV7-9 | TGTGCCAGCAGCTCAGAGGGGGGGAGAACTGAAGCTTTCTTT | CASSSEGGRTEAFF
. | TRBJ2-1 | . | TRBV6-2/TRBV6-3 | TGTGCCAGCAGCCAGACAGAGGCCTACGAGCAGTTCTTC | CASSQTEAYEQFF
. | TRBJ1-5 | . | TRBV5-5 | TGTGCCAGCAGCTTGGCGGCAGGGGTGTTGAATCAGCCCCAGCATTTT | CASSLAAGVLNQPQHF
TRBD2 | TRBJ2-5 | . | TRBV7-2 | TGTGCCAGCAGCCCCCGCAAGCGGGGGGGCCTAGGGGGACAAGAGACCCAGTACTTC | CASSPRKRGGLGGQETQYF
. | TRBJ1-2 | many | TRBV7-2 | TGTGCCAGCAGCTTATCAAACGGAGTCTATGGCTACACCTTC | CASSLSNGVYGYTF
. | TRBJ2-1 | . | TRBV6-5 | TGTGCCAGCAGCCGCCGGGGTGCGGAGATCAATGAGCAGTTCTTC | CASSRRGAEINEQFF
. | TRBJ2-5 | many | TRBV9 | TGTGCCAGCAGCGTATCGCAGCAAGAGACCCAGTACTTC | CASSVSQQETQYF
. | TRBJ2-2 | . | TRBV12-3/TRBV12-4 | TGTGCCAGCAGCCGAGGCAACCTCGGGGTGTTTTTT | CASSRGNLGVFF
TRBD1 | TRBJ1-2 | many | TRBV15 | TGTGCCACCAGCCGGGACAGAATTACTGCTATGGGCTACACCTTC | CATSRDRITAMGYTF
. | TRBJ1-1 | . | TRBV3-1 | TGTGCCAGCCAACAGGGTCCTAACACTGAAGCTTTCTTT | CASQQGPNTEAFF
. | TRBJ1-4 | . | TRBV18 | TGTGCCAGCTCACCCGGCTCTAATGAAAAACTGTTTTTT | CASSPGSNEKLFF
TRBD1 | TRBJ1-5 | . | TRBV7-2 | TGTGCCAGCAGCTTAGGAAGAACCGGGACAGCCAATCAGCCCCAGCATTTT | CASSLGRTGTANQPQHF
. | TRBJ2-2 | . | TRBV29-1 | TGCAGCGTTGGACCAACCGTGGGGGAGCTGTTTTTT | CSVGPTVGELFF
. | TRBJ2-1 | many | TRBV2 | TGTGCCGGCCGGAGGGGTAATGAGCAGTTCTTC | CAGRRGNEQFF
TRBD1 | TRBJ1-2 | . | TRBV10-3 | TGTGCCATCAGTGAAGGACAGGGGGGGGCTAACTATGGCTACACCTTC | CAISEGQGGANYGYTF
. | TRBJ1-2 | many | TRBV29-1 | TGCAGCGTTGGTCAGGGTAATGGCTACACCTTC | CSVGQGNGYTF
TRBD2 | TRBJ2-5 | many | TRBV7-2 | TGTGCCAGCAGCTCTCGGACTAGCGGGGGGGCCGGAGAGACCCAGTACTTC | CASSSRTSGGAGETQYF
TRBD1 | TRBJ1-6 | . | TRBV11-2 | TGTGCCAGCAGCCGTGACAGGGCCTCACCCCTCCACTTT | CASSRDRASPLHF
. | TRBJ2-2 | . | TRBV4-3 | TGCGCCAGCAGCCAAGATCGACAACTAAACACCGGGGAGCTGTTTTTT | CASSQDRQLNTGELFF
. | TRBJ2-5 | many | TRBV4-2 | TGTGCCAGCAGCCAAGAAACTGGGTCCCTTGAGTACTTC | CASSQETGSLEYF
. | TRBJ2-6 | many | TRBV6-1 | TGTGCCAGCAGAGACAGAGTCGCTGGGGCCAACGTCCTGACTTTC | CASRDRVAGANVLTF
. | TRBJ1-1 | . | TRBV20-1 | TGCAGTGCTAGGAAAGGGGCAATGAACACTGAAGCTTTCTTT | CSARKGAMNTEAFF